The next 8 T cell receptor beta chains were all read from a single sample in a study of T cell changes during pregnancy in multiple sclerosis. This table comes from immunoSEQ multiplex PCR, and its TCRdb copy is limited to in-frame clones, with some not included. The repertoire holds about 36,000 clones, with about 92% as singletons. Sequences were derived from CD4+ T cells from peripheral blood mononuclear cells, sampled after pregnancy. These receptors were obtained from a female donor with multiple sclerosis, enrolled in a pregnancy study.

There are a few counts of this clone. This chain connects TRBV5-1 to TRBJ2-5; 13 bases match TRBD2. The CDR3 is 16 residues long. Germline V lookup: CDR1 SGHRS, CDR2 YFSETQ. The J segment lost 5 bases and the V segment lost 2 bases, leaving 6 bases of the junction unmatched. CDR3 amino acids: CASSFETSGGWETQYF. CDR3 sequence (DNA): TGCGCCAGCAGCTTTGAGACTAGCGGGGGGTGGGAGACCCAGTACTTC.

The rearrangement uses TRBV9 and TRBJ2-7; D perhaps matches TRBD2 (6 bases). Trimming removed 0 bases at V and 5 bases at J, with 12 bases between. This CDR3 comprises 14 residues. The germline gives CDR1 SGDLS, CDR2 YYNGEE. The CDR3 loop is CASSVATSRHEQYF. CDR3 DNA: TGTGCCAGCAGCGTAGCTACTAGCCGGCACGAGCAGTACTTC.

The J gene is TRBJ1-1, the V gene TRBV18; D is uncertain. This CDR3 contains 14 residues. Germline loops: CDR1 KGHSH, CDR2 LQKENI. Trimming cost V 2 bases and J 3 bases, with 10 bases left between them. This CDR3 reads CASSPTPGDTEAFF. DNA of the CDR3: TGTGCCAGCTCACCAACCCCCGGGGACACTGAAGCTTTCTTT.

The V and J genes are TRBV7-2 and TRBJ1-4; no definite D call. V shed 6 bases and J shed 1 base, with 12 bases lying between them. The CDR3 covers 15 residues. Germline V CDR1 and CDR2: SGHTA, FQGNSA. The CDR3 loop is CASSLSRGTNEKLFF. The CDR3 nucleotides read TGTGCCAGCAGTCTCTCACGGGGAACTAATGAAAAACTGTTTTTT.

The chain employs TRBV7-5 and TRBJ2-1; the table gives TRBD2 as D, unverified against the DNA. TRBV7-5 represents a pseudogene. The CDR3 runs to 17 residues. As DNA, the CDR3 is TGTGTCAGAAGTAATAAATATGCGGATTTCTCCTACAATGAGCAGTTCTTC. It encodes CVRSNKYADFSYNEQFF.

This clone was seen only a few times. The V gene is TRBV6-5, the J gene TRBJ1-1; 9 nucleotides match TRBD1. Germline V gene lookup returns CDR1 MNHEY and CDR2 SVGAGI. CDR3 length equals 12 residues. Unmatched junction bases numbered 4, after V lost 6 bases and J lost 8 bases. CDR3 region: CASRRTGAEAFF. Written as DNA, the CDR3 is TGTGCCAGCAGACGGACAGGGGCGGAAGCTTTCTTT.

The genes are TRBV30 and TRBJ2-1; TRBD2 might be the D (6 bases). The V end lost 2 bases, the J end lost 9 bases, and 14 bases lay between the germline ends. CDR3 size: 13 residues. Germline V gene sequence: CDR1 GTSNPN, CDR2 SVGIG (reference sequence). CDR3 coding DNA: TGTGCCTGGAGTATTGGGGGGTTTTCTGAGCAGTTCTTC. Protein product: CAWSIGGFSEQFF.

This CDR3 reads CASSSGEEPTPYNEQFF. The CDR3 DNA reads TGTGCCAGCAGCTCCGGGGAGGAACCAACCCCCTACAATGAGCAGTTCTTC. The V gene is TRBV5-5, the J gene TRBJ2-1; D might be TRBD2 (6 bases). V was cut by 3 bases and J by 2 bases, with 18 bases left in between. This CDR3 spans 17 amino acids. CDR1 SGHKS and CDR2 YYEKEE come from the germline V gene (reference sequence).